Sequencing of this T cell receptor (beta chain) was carried out in a study of Graves' ophthalmopathy and Graves' hyperthyroidism listed by TCRdb under 2018. In terms of the full investigation: Peripheral blood was collected at initial diagnosis, before any treatment. The study used signatures of the TCR beta repertoire to tell Graves' ophthalmopathy apart from Graves' hyperthyroidism and to predict which patients would progress to ophthalmopathy. In total, 135 blood samples were TCR-sequenced: around 42 ophthalmopathy, under 85 hyperthyroidism and some 17 hyperthyroidism-to-ophthalmopathy patients. To explore V-J signatures that distinguish ophthalmopathy from hyperthyroidism, a discovery set of 100 patients was enrolled, made up of 40 to 45 with ophthalmopathy and 57 with stable hyperthyroidism. The independent validation cohort included about 19 hyperthyroidism patients plus 17 patients who later progressed from hyperthyroidism to ophthalmopathy. In roughly 6 hyperthyroidism patients, the T-cell repertoires found in thyroid tissue were compared with those found in blood. Following sampling, methimazole starting at 30 mg daily was administered to hyperthyroidism patients, and high-dose intravenous methylprednisolone was administered to ophthalmopathy patients. For training and testing, the 100 or so patients in the discovery cohort were randomly divided in a 7:3 ratio. Study-level results and caveats: Ophthalmopathy was separated from stable hyperthyroidism by the 13-signature model with just under 90% sensitivity and approximately 84% specificity in cross-validation and with 80%/75% in the test set. Among expanded thyroid clonotypes with frequency above 0.001, most also showed up in blood, which suggests that blood repertoires may reflect the thyroid immune response. In validation, the model predicted ophthalmopathy progression with roughly 68% sensitivity and roughly 72% specificity; some 13 predicted patients were CT-confirmed with GO in a median of approximately six months. Sample size was not predetermined statistically, and investigators were not blinded to group allocation.

For repertoire sequencing, the TCR beta CDR3 regions were amplified from RNA transcripts. A first-round RT-PCR used HTBI primers with the Qiagen OneStep RT-PCR kit, followed by a second-round multiplex PCR, size selection and purification. Libraries were sequenced paired-end with 100 bp reads on an Illumina HiSeq2000. Per the source publication's procedure: SOAPnuke was used to process the reads, throwing out any read that had adapters, had uncalled bases, had a mean Phred below 15, or lacked an exact constant-primer or identifier match. High-quality paired reads were merged with COPE v1.2.5. Unique nucleotide sequences were defined as clonotypes and aligned to IMGT TRB V, D and J references using MiTCR v1.1. The analysis was limited to V-J combinations with a frequency above 0.0001, which together covered just over 98% of the repertoires. For each V-J combination, a TCR clonal expansion and chaos score was defined as the ratio of F50 clonal expansion to chaos observed in the TCRdist matrix. Welch's t-statistics and random forest were used to reduce features to some 13 V-J combinations, which were fed into a naive Bayes classifier. The similarity between thyroid and blood repertoires was quantified using the Morisita-Horn index. The raw public reads went through TCRdb reprocessing: fastp at Q25, MiXCR clone calling, in-frame beta chains kept. Rows with a matching CDR3 protein are joined into one entry that keeps the most common DNA and genes. The V and J calls and clone size come from TCRdb's table, not from the authors' own analysis. Within this sample are fewer than 650,000 distinct CDR3 sequences, with approximately 22% of them counted one time only. Approximately 7% of the sample is held by the ten biggest clonotypes.

In its sample, this clonotype was seen many times. No cognate antigen has been identified for it. Base qualities are not recorded, but no much larger clone differs from it by a single base. V sheds 4 bases and J sheds 2 bases, leaving 8 bases between their ends. Taken from cysteine to phenylalanine, the CDR3 has 13 residues. The kept DNA is CDR3 alone, 39 bases in frame from the first base. Stable hyperthyroidism was defined as no progression to ophthalmopathy within 18 months of follow-up. Patients with hyperthyroidism were aged 18 to 65 years, had been newly diagnosed, and had a disease duration of less than 2 months. Patients were excluded if they had other autoimmune diseases, uncontrolled infections, pregnancy or lactation. Clinical symptoms, serum thyroxine, TRAb, thyroid ultrasound and orbital computed tomography formed the basis of the diagnosis. Ficoll-Paque density gradient centrifugation was used to isolate PBMCs from around 10 ml of fresh peripheral blood. Total RNA was extracted using Trizol reagent, and RNA quality was checked on an Agilent 2100 Bioanalyzer.

The chain is assembled from TRBV12-3 or TRBV12-4 and TRBJ1-2; a confident D gene designation cannot be given. The TCR was taken from a woman between 18 and 29 years old with stable Graves' hyperthyroidism. Some clones in this sample may be carry-over from other donors' samples. Donor details come from another sample of the same person, matched by shared clones. Source material: peripheral blood. The DNA sequence is TGTGCCAGCAGTTCCCTCGAAAACTATGGCTACACCTTC. This sequence encodes CASSSLENYGYTF.